These 13 T cell receptor beta chains were all obtained from the same sample, sequenced in a study of human T cells and chemical hapten exposure. Total RNA came from unfractionated whole blood. Unique molecular identifiers were attached to individual cDNA molecules within the library. A single record per CDR3 protein comes from TCRdb applying MiXCR to the reads. Here the sample spans about 120,000 distinct CDR3 sequences, roughly 8.5% being singletons. Input material: whole blood. Receptor source: a human donor in good health. Some clones in this sample may be carry-over from other donors' samples.

There are many counts of this clonotype. At one boundary the junction diverges from the germline segment, which might be a read error. The chain couples TRBV6-5 to TRBJ2-2; maybe TRBD1 (5 bases). CDR1 and CDR2 (germline): MNHEY, SVGAGI. This CDR3 has 15 amino acids. The CDR3 here is CASSYSAGNPGELFF. Written as DNA, the CDR3 is TGTGCCAGCAGTTACTCGGCAGGGAACCCCGGGGAGCTGTTTTTT.

This clonotype appeared many times. The CDR3 DNA reads TGTGCCAGCAGTTGGACAGGGGACACTGAAGCTTTCTTT. Amino acid sequence: CASSWTGDTEAFF. This sequence joins TRBV6-2 or TRBV6-3 and TRBJ1-1; TRBD1 agrees at 9 bases. The V gene's germline CDR1 is MNHEY and CDR2 SVGEGT. The CDR3 spans 13 residues. V was clipped by 4 bases and J by 3 bases; unmatched bases: 0.

The V and J genes are TRBV6-4 and TRBJ2-1; 10 positions match TRBD2. The CDR3 is 14 residues long. From germline, CDR1 is MRHNA and CDR2 SNTAGT. Trimming took 5 bases from V and 10 from J; bases not matched to a gene: 8. Here the CDR3 reads CASSRLAGVGEQFF. As DNA, the CDR3 is TGTGCCAGCAGTAGGCTAGCGGGAGTCGGGGAGCAGTTCTTC.

This clonotype was counted a few times. The chain is built from TRBV2 and TRBJ2-3, with D possibly TRBD2 on 7 matching bases. Germline V gives CDR1 SNHLY, CDR2 FYNNEI. CDR3 length: 15 residues. V lost 6 bases and J 4 bases, leaving 17 bases between the germline ends. The DNA for the CDR3 is TGTGCCAGCAGCCAAGGGGGAGGGCCGGCAGATACGCAGTATTTT. Its protein is CASSQGGGPADTQYF.

A few counts support this clonotype. The chain couples TRBV4-3 to TRBJ1-5; no firm D call. Trimming removed 2 bases from V and 3 bases from J, with 11 bases in between. Germline CDR1 and CDR2: LGHNA and YSLEER. CDR3 length: 15 residues. CDR3 in DNA: TGCGCCAGCAGCCAAACCCCCGAGGCCAATCAGCCCCAGCATTTT. Protein product: CASSQTPEANQPQHF.

This clonotype has a handful of counts. The chain joins TRBV6-5 to TRBJ1-2; D ambiguous. Germline lookup yields CDR1 MNHEY and CDR2 SVGAGI. The CDR3 loop spans 13 amino acids. V was clipped by 7 bases and J by 5 bases, with 14 bases between them. The CDR3 reads CASTSGFGYGYTF. The CDR3 DNA is TGTGCCAGCACCTCAGGTTTTGGTTATGGCTACACCTTC.

V usage is TRBV4-1 and J usage is TRBJ2-6; 10 nucleotides align to TRBD2. This CDR3 spans 19 amino acids. J was trimmed by 2 bases and V by 0 bases; bases with no gene match: 7. The germline gives CDR1 MGHRA, CDR2 YSYEKL. Written as DNA, the CDR3 is TGCGCCAGCAGCCAAGAGTGGACTAGCGGAAGGACTGGGGCCAACGTCCTGACTTTC. Its protein is CASSQEWTSGRTGANVLTF.

The table lists this clonotype with many counts. The J gene is TRBJ2-5, the V gene TRBV27; D call uncertain. The CDR3 totals 12 residues. V was pared by 5 bases and J by 3 bases, with 7 bases between. Germline values: CDR1 MNHEY, CDR2 SMNVEV (reference sequence). The CDR3 DNA sequence: TGTGCCAGCAGTAGGCCTAAAGAGACCCAGTACTTC. This sequence encodes CASSRPKETQYF.

This clonotype has a handful of counts. CDR3 amino acids: CASSPGGQGAIDTQYF. DNA for the CDR3: TGTGCCAGCAGCCCAGGGGGCCAGGGGGCTATAGATACGCAGTATTTT. The chain carries TRBV9 and TRBJ2-3; the match to TRBD1 covers 8 bases. After removal of 4 bases from V and 5 bases from J, the junction contained 12 bases not matched to a gene. The length of the CDR3 is 16 residues. From germline, CDR1 is SGDLS and CDR2 YYNGEE. Filled out from reference TRBV9 and TRBJ2-3, the complete variable domain reads DSGVTQTPKHLITATGQRVTLRCSPRSGDLSVYWYQQSLDQGLQFLIQYYNGEERAKGNILERFSAQQFPDLHSELNLSSLELGDSALYFCASSPGGQGAIDTQYFGPGTRLTVL.

There are many counts of this clonotype. This rearrangement joins TRBV20-1 to TRBJ2-1, with 7 bases identical to TRBD2. This CDR3 is 14 amino acids long. Germline V CDR1 and CDR2: DFQATT, SNEGSKA (reference sequence). After removal of 6 bases from V and 8 bases from J, the junction contained 13 bases not matched to a gene. The CDR3 sequence is CSARARGSRDEQFF. CDR3 in DNA: TGCAGTGCCAGGGCCCGCGGGAGTCGGGATGAGCAGTTCTTC.

This clonotype has ten or more counts. J is TRBJ1-1 and V is TRBV12-3 or TRBV12-4; D unresolved. V lost 3 bases and J lost 4, with 6 bases in between. CDR3 length: 12 residues. The CDR3 DNA is TGTGCCAGCAGTTTGAAGACCACTGAAGCTTTCTTT. Its protein product is CASSLKTTEAFF.

This clonotype was recorded at least ten times. The V call is TRBV12-3 or TRBV12-4, the J call TRBJ1-4; unclear D gene. V lost 5 bases to trimming and J lost 8 bases, with 9 bases between them. The length of the CDR3 is 12 residues. In DNA form, the CDR3 reads TGTGCCAGCAGTCGCCAAGAAGAAAAACTGTTTTTT. This sequence encodes CASSRQEEKLFF.

In its sample, this clonotype was seen a few times. As DNA, the CDR3 is TGTGCCAGCAGCCTAACGGGAGGACACCAGAACACTGAAGCTTTCTTT. It specifies CASSLTGGHQNTEAFF. The genes are TRBV14 and TRBJ1-1; possibly TRBD1 for D (5 bases). The germline V gene encodes CDR1 SGHDN and CDR2 FVKESK. Trimming pared 4 bases from V and 1 base from J, leaving 16 bases between. The CDR3 has 16 residues. The variable domain in full, with the rest retrieved from reference TRBV14 and TRBJ1-1, is EAGVTQFPSHSVIEKGQTVTLRCDPISGHDNLYWYRRVMGKEIKFLLHFVKESKQDESGMPNNRFLAERTGGTYSTLKVQPAELEDSGVYFCASSLTGGHQNTEAFFGQGTRLTVV.